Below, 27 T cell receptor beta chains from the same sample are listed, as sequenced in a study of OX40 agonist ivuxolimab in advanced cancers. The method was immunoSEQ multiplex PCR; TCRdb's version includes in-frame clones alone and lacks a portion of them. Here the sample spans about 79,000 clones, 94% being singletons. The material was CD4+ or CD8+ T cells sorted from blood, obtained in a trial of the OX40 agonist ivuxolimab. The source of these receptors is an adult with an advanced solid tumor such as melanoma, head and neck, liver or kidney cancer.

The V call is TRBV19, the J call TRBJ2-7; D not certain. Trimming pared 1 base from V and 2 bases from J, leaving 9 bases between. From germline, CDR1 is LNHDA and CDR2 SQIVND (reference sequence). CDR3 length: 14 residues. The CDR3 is CASSIVLSPYEQYF. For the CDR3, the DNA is TGTGCCAGTAGTATAGTACTCAGCCCCTACGAGCAGTACTTC.

Here the CDR3 DNA reads TGTGCCAGCAGCTTAGCAGGGGGGACAGGGCTTTTCGATGAGCAGTTCTTC. It is translated as CASSLAGGTGLFDEQFF. This chain uses TRBV7-6 with TRBJ2-1; 9 bases line up with TRBD1. This CDR3 is 17 amino acids long. V lost 0 bases, J lost 8 bases, and 11 bases stayed unmatched. Germline V CDR1 and CDR2: SGHVS, FNYEAQ.

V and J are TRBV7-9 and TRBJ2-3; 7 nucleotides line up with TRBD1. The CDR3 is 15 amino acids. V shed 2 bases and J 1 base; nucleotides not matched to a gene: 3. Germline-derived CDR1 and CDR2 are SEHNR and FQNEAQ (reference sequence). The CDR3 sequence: CASSLRQGGTDTQYF. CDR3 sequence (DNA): TGTGCCAGCAGCTTAAGACAGGGAGGCACAGATACGCAGTATTTT.

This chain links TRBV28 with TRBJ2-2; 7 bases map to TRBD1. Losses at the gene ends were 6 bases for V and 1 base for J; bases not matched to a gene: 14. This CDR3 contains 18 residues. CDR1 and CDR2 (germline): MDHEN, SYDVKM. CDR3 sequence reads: CASRTTRQGVLNTGELFF. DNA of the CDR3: TGTGCCAGCAGAACGACTCGACAGGGCGTATTGAACACCGGGGAGCTGTTTTTT.

CDR3 bases: TGCGCCAGCAGGGAGGATACCTACGAGCAGTACTTC. Protein product: CASREDTYEQYF. The genes are TRBV10-2 and TRBJ2-7, with D perhaps matching TRBD2 (5 bases). The germline CDR1 and CDR2 sequences are WSHSY and SAAADI. Trimming removed 6 bases at V and 2 bases at J, with 8 bases between. The CDR3 length is 12 residues.

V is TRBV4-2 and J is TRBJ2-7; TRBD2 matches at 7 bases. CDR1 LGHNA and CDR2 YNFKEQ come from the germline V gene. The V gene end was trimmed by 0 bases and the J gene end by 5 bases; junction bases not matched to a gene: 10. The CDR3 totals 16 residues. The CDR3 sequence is CASSQDLAEEQNEQYF. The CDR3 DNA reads TGTGCCAGCAGCCAAGATCTAGCGGAGGAACAAAACGAGCAGTACTTC.

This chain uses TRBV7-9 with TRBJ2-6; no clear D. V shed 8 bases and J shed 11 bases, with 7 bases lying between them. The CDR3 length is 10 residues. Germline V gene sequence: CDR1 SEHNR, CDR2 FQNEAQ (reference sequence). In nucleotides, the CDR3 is TGTGCCAGCTTTGTGGACGTCCTGACTTTC. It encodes CASFVDVLTF. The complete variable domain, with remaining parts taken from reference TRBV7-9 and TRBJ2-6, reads DTGVSQNPRHKITKRGQNVTFRCDPISEHNRLYWYRQTLGQGPEFLTYFQNEAQLEKSRLLSDRFSAERPKGSFSTLEIQRTEQGDSAMYLCASFVDVLTFGAGSRLTVL.

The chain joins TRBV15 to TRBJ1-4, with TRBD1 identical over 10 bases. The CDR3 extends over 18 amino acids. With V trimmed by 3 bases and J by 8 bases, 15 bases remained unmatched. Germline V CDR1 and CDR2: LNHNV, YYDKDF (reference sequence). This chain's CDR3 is CATSSHFFRDRGREKLFF. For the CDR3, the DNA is TGTGCCACCAGCAGTCATTTTTTCAGGGACAGGGGTCGGGAAAAACTGTTTTTT.

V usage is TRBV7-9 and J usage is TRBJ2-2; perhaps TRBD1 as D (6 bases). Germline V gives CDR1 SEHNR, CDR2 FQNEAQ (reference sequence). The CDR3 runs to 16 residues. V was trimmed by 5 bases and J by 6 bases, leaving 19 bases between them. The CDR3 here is CASSAAIVQGAGELFF. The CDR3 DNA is TGTGCCAGCAGCGCCGCAATCGTACAGGGAGCCGGGGAGCTGTTTTTT.

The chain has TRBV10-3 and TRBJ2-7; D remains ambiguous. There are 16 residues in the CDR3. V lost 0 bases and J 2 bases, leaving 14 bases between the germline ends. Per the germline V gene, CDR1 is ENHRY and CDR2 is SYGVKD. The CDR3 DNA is TGTGCCATCAGTGAGTCAACATCAGTTAACCCCTACGAGCAGTACTTC. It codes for CAISESTSVNPYEQYF.

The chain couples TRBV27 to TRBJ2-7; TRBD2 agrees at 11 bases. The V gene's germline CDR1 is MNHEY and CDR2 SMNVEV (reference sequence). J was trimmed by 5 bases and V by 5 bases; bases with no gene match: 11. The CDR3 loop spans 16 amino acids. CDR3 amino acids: CASSRGLAAPPDEQYF. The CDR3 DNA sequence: TGTGCCAGCAGTCGGGGACTAGCGGCTCCCCCGGACGAGCAGTACTTC.

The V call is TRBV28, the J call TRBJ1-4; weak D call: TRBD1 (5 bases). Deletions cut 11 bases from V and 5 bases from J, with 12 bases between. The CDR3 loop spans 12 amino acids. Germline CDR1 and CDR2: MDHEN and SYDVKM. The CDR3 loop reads CAAQGSNEKLFF. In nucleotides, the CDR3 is TGTGCCGCCCAGGGATCGAATGAAAAACTGTTTTTT. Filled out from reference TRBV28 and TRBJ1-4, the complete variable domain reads DVKVTQSSRYLVKRTGEKVFLECVQDMDHENMFWYRQDPGLGLRLIYFSYDVKMKEKGDIPEGYSVSREKKERFSLILESASTNQTSMYLCAAQGSNEKLFFGSGTQLSVL.

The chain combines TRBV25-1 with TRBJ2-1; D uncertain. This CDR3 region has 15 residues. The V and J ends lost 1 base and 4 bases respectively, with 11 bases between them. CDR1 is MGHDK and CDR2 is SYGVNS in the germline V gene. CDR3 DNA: TGTGCCAGCAGTGAATCAGGTTTGTGGTACAATGAGCAGTTCTTC. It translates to CASSESGLWYNEQFF.

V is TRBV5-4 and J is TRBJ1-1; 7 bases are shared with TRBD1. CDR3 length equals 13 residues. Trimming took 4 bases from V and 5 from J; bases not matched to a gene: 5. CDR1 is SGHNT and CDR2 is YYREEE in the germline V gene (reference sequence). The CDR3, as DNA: TGTGCCAGCAGCCCGACAGGGAGTACTGAAGCTTTCTTT. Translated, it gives CASSPTGSTEAFF.

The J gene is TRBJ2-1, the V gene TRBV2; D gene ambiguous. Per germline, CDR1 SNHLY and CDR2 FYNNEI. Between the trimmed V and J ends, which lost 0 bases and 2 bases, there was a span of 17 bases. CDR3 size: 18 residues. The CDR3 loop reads CASSEALWQESAYNEQFF. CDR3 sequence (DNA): TGTGCCAGCAGTGAAGCTTTATGGCAGGAGAGCGCCTACAATGAGCAGTTCTTC. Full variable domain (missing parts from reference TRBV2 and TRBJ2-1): EPEVTQTPSHQVTQMGQEVILRCVPISNHLYFYWYRQILGQKVEFLVSFYNNEISEKSEIFDDQFSVERPDGSNFTLKIRSTKLEDSAMYFCASSEALWQESAYNEQFFGPGTRLTVL.

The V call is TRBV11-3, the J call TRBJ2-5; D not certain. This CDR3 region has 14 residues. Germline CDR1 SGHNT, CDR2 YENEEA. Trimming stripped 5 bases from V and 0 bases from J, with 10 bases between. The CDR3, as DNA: TGTGCCAGCAGCCCGGACGGAAACCAAGAGACCCAGTACTTC. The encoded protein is CASSPDGNQETQYF.

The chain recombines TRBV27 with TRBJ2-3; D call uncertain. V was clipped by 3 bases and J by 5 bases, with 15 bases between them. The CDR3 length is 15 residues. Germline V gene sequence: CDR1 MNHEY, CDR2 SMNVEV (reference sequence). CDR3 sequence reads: CASSLDQRFGDTQYF. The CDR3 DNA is TGTGCCAGCAGTTTGGACCAACGCTTTGGAGATACGCAGTATTTT.

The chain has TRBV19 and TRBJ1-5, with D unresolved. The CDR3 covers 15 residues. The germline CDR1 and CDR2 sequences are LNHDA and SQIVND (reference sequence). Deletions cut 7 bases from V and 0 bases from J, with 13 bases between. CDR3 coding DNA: TGTGCCAGTAATGATTCGGGGAATAGCAATCAGCCCCAGCATTTT. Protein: CASNDSGNSNQPQHF.

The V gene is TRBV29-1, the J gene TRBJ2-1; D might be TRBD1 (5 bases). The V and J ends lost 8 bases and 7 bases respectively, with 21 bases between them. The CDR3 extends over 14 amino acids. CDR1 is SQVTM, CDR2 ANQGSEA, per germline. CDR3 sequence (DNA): TGCAGCACGGGCCGGACAAATGATGGTAATGAGCAGTTCTTC. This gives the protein CSTGRTNDGNEQFF.

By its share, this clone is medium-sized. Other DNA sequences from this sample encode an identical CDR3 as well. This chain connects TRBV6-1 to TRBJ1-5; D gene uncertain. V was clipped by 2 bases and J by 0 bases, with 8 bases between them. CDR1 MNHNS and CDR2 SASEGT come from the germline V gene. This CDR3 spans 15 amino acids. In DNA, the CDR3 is TGTGCCAGCAGTGAATTCGGCGGTAGCAATCAGCCCCAGCATTTT. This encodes CASSEFGGSNQPQHF.

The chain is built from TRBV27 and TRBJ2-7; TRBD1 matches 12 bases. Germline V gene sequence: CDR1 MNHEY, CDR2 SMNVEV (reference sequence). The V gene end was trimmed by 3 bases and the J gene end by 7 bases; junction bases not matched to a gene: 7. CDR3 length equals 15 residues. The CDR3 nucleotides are TGTGCCAGCAGTTTCGGGACAGGGGGCGCGGGGGAGCAGTACTTC. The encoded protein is CASSFGTGGAGEQYF.

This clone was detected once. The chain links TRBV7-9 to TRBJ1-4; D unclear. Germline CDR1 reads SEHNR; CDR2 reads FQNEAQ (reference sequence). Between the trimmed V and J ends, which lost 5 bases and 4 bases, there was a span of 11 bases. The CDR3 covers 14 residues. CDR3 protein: CASSLTESNEKLFF. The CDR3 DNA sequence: TGTGCCAGCAGCCTGACCGAGAGTAATGAAAAACTGTTTTTT.

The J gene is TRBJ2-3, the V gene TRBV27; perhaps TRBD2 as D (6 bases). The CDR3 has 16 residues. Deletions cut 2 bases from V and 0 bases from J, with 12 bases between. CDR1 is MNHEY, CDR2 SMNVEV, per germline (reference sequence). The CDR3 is CASSLRGRGSTDTQYF. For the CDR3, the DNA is TGTGCCAGCAGTTTAAGAGGGCGGGGTAGCACAGATACGCAGTATTTT.

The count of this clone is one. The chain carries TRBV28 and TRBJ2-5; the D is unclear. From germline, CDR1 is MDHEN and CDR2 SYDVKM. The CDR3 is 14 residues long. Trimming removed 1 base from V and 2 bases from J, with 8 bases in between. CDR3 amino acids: CASSLSLGQETQYF. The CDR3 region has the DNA TGTGCCAGCAGTTTATCTCTGGGACAAGAGACCCAGTACTTC.

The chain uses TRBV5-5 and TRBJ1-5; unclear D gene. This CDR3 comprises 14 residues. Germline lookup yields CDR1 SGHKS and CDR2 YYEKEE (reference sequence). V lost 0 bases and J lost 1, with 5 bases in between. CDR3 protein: CASSLVFSNQPQHF. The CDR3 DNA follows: TGTGCCAGCAGCTTGGTTTTCAGCAATCAGCCCCAGCATTTT.

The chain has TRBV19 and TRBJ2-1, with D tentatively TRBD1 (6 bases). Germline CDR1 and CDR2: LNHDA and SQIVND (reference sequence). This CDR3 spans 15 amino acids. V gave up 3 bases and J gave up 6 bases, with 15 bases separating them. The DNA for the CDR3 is TGTGCCAGTAGTATTGGGCAGGGGAGTTCCAATGAGCAGTTCTTC. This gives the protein CASSIGQGSSNEQFF.

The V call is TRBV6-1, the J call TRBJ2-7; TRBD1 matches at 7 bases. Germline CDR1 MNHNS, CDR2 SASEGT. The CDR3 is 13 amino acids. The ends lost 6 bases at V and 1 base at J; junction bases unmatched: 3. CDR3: CASRDRTSYEQYF. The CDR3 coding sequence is TGTGCCAGCAGGGACAGGACATCCTACGAGCAGTACTTC.